Below, 32 T cell receptor beta chains from the same sample are listed, as sequenced in a study of radiotherapy plus CTLA-4 blockade in lung cancer. Measured with immunoSEQ multiplex PCR; TCRdb has only the in-frame clones, and not every one. The repertoire has about 120,000 clones, about 87% of them found once; the top ten carry about 7%. The sequenced sample was peripheral blood, obtained from a patient treated with radiotherapy plus ipilimumab. These TCRs come from a human donor with non-small cell lung cancer that progressed on radiotherapy plus ipilimumab.

This chain links TRBV5-4 with TRBJ2-7, with 8 nucleotides matching TRBD2. The CDR3 extends over 15 amino acids. Germline CDR1 SGHNT, CDR2 YYREEE (reference sequence). Trimming cost V 4 bases and J 2 bases; bases outside gene matches: 8. CDR3 region: CASSPGVAGTYEQYF. The DNA of the CDR3 is TGTGCCAGCAGCCCCGGGGTAGCGGGGACCTACGAGCAGTACTTC.

J is TRBJ2-1 and V is TRBV14, with 15 bases identical to TRBD2. Per the germline V gene, CDR1 is SGHDN and CDR2 is FVKESK. Losses at the gene ends were 4 bases for V and 9 bases for J; bases not matched to a gene: 7. CDR3 length: 16 residues. The CDR3: CASSRGLAGGRVEQFF. The CDR3 nucleotides are TGTGCCAGCAGCCGGGGACTAGCGGGAGGTAGGGTTGAGCAGTTCTTC.

This clone was counted a single time. Here the CDR3 reads CASSYSKVLNTEAFF. The CDR3 DNA follows: TGTGCCAGCAGTTACTCGAAAGTTCTAAACACTGAAGCTTTCTTT. The chain is built from TRBV6-5 and TRBJ1-1; D ambiguous. Trimming shortened V by 0 bases and J by 2 bases, and 10 bases separated the two germline ends. The CDR3 is 15 amino acids. CDR1 is MNHEY and CDR2 is SVGAGI in the germline V gene.

The chain recombines TRBV11-3 with TRBJ2-2, with 7 bases identical to TRBD1. V lost 0 bases and J lost 6; bases outside the gene matches: 7. CDR1 SGHNT and CDR2 YENEEA come from the germline V gene. The CDR3 has 16 amino acids. In DNA, the CDR3 is TGTGCCAGCAGCTTAGACCGACAGGGCGGCCCCGGGGAGCTGTTTTTT. This encodes CASSLDRQGGPGELFF. Together with reference TRBV11-3 and TRBJ2-2, the CDR3 gives the full variable domain: EAGVVQSPRYKIIEKKQPVAFWCNPISGHNTLYWYLQNLGQGPELLIRYENEEAVDDSQLPKDRFSAERLKGVDSTLKIQPAELGDSAVYLCASSLDRQGGPGELFFGEGSRLTVL.

The chain employs TRBV5-1 and TRBJ2-3; 8 bases are a match to TRBD2. Germline loops: CDR1 SGHRS, CDR2 YFSETQ. CDR3 length: 16 residues. With 4 bases clipped from V and 6 bases from J, the junction kept 13 bases outside the gene matches. CDR3 region: CASSPLAGTTPDTQYF. The CDR3 region has the DNA TGCGCCAGCAGCCCGCTAGCGGGTACGACCCCGGATACGCAGTATTTT.

This chain links TRBV19 with TRBJ2-2, with 8 bases matching TRBD1. CDR3 size: 12 residues. With 9 bases clipped from V and 7 bases from J, the junction kept 4 bases outside the gene matches. Germline CDR1 and CDR2: LNHDA and SQIVND (reference sequence). In nucleotides, the CDR3 is TGTGCCAGCCGGACAGGGCACGGGGAGCTGTTTTTT. Translated, it gives CASRTGHGELFF.

V usage is TRBV10-3 and J usage is TRBJ1-2; 8 nucleotides match TRBD1. The CDR3 covers 12 residues. V was clipped by 5 bases and J by 6 bases; unmatched bases: 2. The germline CDR1 and CDR2 sequences are ENHRY and SYGVKD. In DNA form, the CDR3 reads TGTGCCATCAGTATACAGGGGGATGGCTACACCTTC. Protein sequence: CAISIQGDGYTF.

The chain is built from TRBV27 and TRBJ2-7; D ambiguous. Trimming shortened V by 7 bases and J by 0 bases, and 22 bases separated the two germline ends. The CDR3 is made up of 17 amino acids. Germline V lookup: CDR1 MNHEY, CDR2 SMNVEV (reference sequence). The CDR3 region is CASTQTPGVPASYEQYF. In DNA, the CDR3 is TGTGCCAGCACCCAAACCCCAGGAGTCCCCGCCTCCTACGAGCAGTACTTC.

This chain connects TRBV12-5 to TRBJ1-3; D possibly corresponds to TRBD1 (6 bases). The length of the CDR3 is 14 residues. The V gene lost 10 bases and the J gene lost 4 bases, with 17 bases spanning the gap. CDR1 is LGHNT, CDR2 FRNRAP, per germline. The DNA for the CDR3 is TGTGCTACCGGCTCCGGGACACTCGGAAACACCATATATTTT. Encoded protein: CATGSGTLGNTIYF.

Comments on this clone: The sample carries other DNA sequences with the same CDR3. This chain uses TRBV2 with TRBJ1-1, with D uncertain. Germline CDR1 is SNHLY and CDR2 is FYNNEI. V was clipped by 3 bases and J by 1 base, with 9 bases between them. The length of the CDR3 is 14 residues. The chain's CDR3 is CASSEAGRNTEAFF. The CDR3, as DNA: TGTGCCAGCAGTGAGGCGGGAAGGAACACTGAAGCTTTCTTT. Full variable domain (remainder filled in from reference TRBV2 and TRBJ1-1): EPEVTQTPSHQVTQMGQEVILRCVPISNHLYFYWYRQILGQKVEFLVSFYNNEISEKSEIFDDQFSVERPDGSNFTLKIRSTKLEDSAMYFCASSEAGRNTEAFFGQGTRLTVV.

The genes are TRBV5-4 and TRBJ2-1, with D possibly being TRBD2 (5 bases). V lost 0 bases to trimming and J lost 9 bases, with 16 bases between them. This CDR3 spans 15 amino acids. Germline V gene data show CDR1 as SGHNT and CDR2 as YYREEE (reference sequence). The CDR3 loop reads CASSLAGIQDREQFF. The CDR3 nucleotides read TGTGCCAGCAGCTTGGCCGGGATCCAGGACCGTGAGCAGTTCTTC.

This chain joins TRBV4-1 and TRBJ1-5; D gene uncertain. Looked up from germline, CDR1 is MGHRA and CDR2 is YSYEKL. V lost 0 bases to trimming and J lost 4 bases, with 7 bases between them. The CDR3 sequence is 14 residues long. The CDR3: CASSQERANQPQHF. In DNA, the CDR3 is TGCGCCAGCAGCCAAGAAAGAGCGAATCAGCCCCAGCATTTT.

This clone has just a few counts. V is TRBV6-5 and J is TRBJ1-5; D uncertain. Germline V gives CDR1 MNHEY, CDR2 SVGAGI. V shed 6 bases and J shed 7 bases, with 10 bases lying between them. This CDR3 is built from 12 residues. The CDR3: CASRREGQPQHF. Written as DNA, the CDR3 is TGTGCCAGCAGGAGGGAAGGCCAGCCCCAGCATTTT.

Note on this clone: The same CDR3 also results from other DNA sequences found in this sample. This chain links TRBV5-1 with TRBJ1-2; 7 bases align to TRBD1. The CDR3 is 14 residues long. Trimming took 0 bases from V and 3 from J; bases not matched to a gene: 2. Per the germline V gene, CDR1 is SGHRS and CDR2 is YFSETQ. CDR3 nucleotide sequence: TGCGCCAGCAGCTTGGGGCAGGGGGACTATGGCTACACCTTC. Translation: CASSLGQGDYGYTF.

This rearrangement joins TRBV5-1 to TRBJ2-3, with 7 bases matching TRBD2. Trimming at V came to 0 bases and at J to 1 base, leaving 2 bases not matched to a gene. This CDR3 has 15 amino acids. Germline loops: CDR1 SGHRS, CDR2 YFSETQ. CDR3 nucleotide sequence: TGCGCCAGCAGCTTGGTCACTAGCGGCACAGATACGCAGTATTTT. This gives the protein CASSLVTSGTDTQYF.

This clone has a single count. V gene TRBV5-1 combines with J gene TRBJ2-3; 12 bases align to TRBD2. CDR3 length: 19 residues. CDR1 SGHRS and CDR2 YFSETQ come from the germline V gene. After removal of 7 bases from V and 0 bases from J, the junction contained 15 bases not matched to a gene. This CDR3 reads CASSPSGRVELASTDTQYF. The CDR3 DNA follows: TGCGCCAGCTCCCCTAGCGGGAGGGTGGAACTGGCTAGCACAGATACGCAGTATTTT. Variable domain in full (rest from reference TRBV5-1 and TRBJ2-3): KAGVTQTPRYLIKTRGQQVTLSCSPISGHRSVSWYQQTPGQGLQFLFEYFSETQRNKGNFPGRFSGRQFSNSRSEMNVSTLELGDSALYLCASSPSGRVELASTDTQYFGPGTRLTVL.

The CDR3 spells CASSESGVGGVAQYF. CDR3 in DNA: TGTGCCAGCAGTGAAAGTGGTGTAGGTGGGGTCGCGCAGTATTTT. The chain links TRBV2 to TRBJ2-3; D is unresolved. CDR3 length: 15 residues. With 2 bases removed from V and 10 bases from J, the gap between germline ends came to 19 bases. Germline assignment: CDR1 SNHLY and CDR2 FYNNEI.

The rearrangement joins TRBV27 to TRBJ2-7; 7 bases are a match to TRBD1. This CDR3 has 14 residues. Germline V gene data show CDR1 as MNHEY and CDR2 as SMNVEV (reference sequence). V lost 5 bases, J lost 2 bases, and 6 bases stayed unmatched. CDR3: CASSDRTGPYEQYF. CDR3 nucleotides: TGTGCCAGCAGTGACCGGACAGGTCCCTACGAGCAGTACTTC.

V usage is TRBV5-5 and J usage is TRBJ1-4; D possibly corresponds to TRBD1 (6 bases). This CDR3 contains 16 residues. V lost 4 bases to trimming and J lost 0 bases, with 13 bases between them. Looked up from germline, CDR1 is SGHKS and CDR2 is YYEKEE (reference sequence). The CDR3 spells CASSHGTLTTNEKLFF. For the CDR3, the DNA is TGTGCCAGCAGCCATGGGACATTGACAACTAATGAAAAACTGTTTTTT.

This chain links TRBV4-2 with TRBJ1-4; no clear D. V was cut by 3 bases and J by 7 bases, with 12 bases left in between. Germline-derived CDR1 and CDR2 are LGHNA and YNFKEQ. This CDR3 is 14 amino acids long. As DNA, the CDR3 is TGTGCCAGCAGCCACGACCCCATGGGTGAAAAACTGTTTTTT. It encodes CASSHDPMGEKLFF.

CDR3 sequence: CASSSTGGPQHF. The DNA of the CDR3 is TGTGCCAGCAGCTCAACCGGGGGCCCCCAGCATTTT. The gene calls are TRBV5-4 and TRBJ1-5; tentative D call: TRBD1 (6 bases). This CDR3 contains 12 residues. Trimming took 3 bases from V and 10 from J, leaving 11 bases between them. Per germline, CDR1 SGHNT and CDR2 YYREEE (reference sequence).

The rearrangement joins TRBV4-2 to TRBJ2-7, with 13 bases matching TRBD2. The germline CDR1 and CDR2 sequences are LGHNA and YNFKEQ. With V trimmed by 3 bases and J by 7 bases, 9 bases remained unmatched. The CDR3 consists of 16 residues. The CDR3 is CASSHHGLAGVREQYF. The CDR3 region has the DNA TGTGCCAGCAGCCATCACGGACTAGCGGGAGTTCGGGAGCAGTACTTC.

The CDR3 is CASSQESGAILLGEKLFF. CDR3 bases: TGCGCCAGCAGCCAAGAGTCAGGGGCTATTCTTTTGGGTGAAAAACTGTTTTTT. The J gene is TRBJ1-4, the V gene TRBV4-1, with D possibly TRBD1 on 6 matching bases. The CDR3 extends over 18 amino acids. Trimming took off 0 bases at V and 7 bases at J, with 21 bases between the two ends. Looked up from germline, CDR1 is MGHRA and CDR2 is YSYEKL.

The chain combines TRBV30 with TRBJ2-7; the D gene is possibly TRBD1 (5 bases). CDR3 length equals 13 residues. From germline, CDR1 is GTSNPN and CDR2 SVGIG (reference sequence). V lost 4 bases, J lost 3 bases, and 13 bases lay in between. CDR3 in DNA: TGTGCCTGGACCCCCGACAGCGACTACGAGCAGTACTTC. This codes for CAWTPDSDYEQYF.

V is TRBV7-3 and J is TRBJ2-2; D is perhaps TRBD2 (6 bases). Germline-derived CDR1 and CDR2 are SGHTA and FQGTGA. V dropped 4 bases and J dropped 6 bases, with 9 bases sitting between them. This CDR3 is 13 amino acids long. In DNA form, the CDR3 reads TGTGCCAGCAGCTCGCTAGCGCCCGGGGAGCTGTTTTTT. As protein: CASSSLAPGELFF.

The chain combines TRBV15 with TRBJ2-7; tentatively, D is TRBD1 or TRBD2 (5 bases each). With 0 bases removed from V and 5 bases from J, the gap between germline ends came to 17 bases. Germline V gene sequence: CDR1 LNHNV, CDR2 YYDKDF (reference sequence). This CDR3 is built from 16 residues. The CDR3 reads CATSRDPRDGAHEQYF. Written as DNA, the CDR3 is TGTGCCACCAGCAGAGACCCTCGGGATGGGGCCCACGAGCAGTACTTC.

The DNA of the CDR3 is TGTGCCAGCACCCAGGCGACGGAGCAGTACTTC. Its translation: CASTQATEQYF. The chain uses TRBV6-6 and TRBJ2-7, with D unresolved. The CDR3 runs 11 residues. Germline assignment: CDR1 MNHNY and CDR2 SVGAGI (reference sequence). Trimming left V 7 bases short and J 7 bases short, with 11 bases between.

This sequence joins TRBV10-2 and TRBJ2-2; 10 bases align to TRBD2. CDR1 is WSHSY, CDR2 SAAADI, per germline. The CDR3 extends over 15 amino acids. J lost 6 bases, V lost 6 bases, and 7 bases had no gene match. The CDR3 DNA follows: TGCGCCAGCAGCACCCTAGCGGGAGAGTCCGGGGAGCTGTTTTTT. Translated, it gives CASSTLAGESGELFF.

The CDR3 region is CASSGGHSGATDTQYF. In DNA form, the CDR3 reads TGTGCCAGCAGTGGGGGTCATAGCGGGGCCACAGATACGCAGTATTTT. The V and J genes are TRBV6-1 and TRBJ2-3, with 8 bases aligning to TRBD2. CDR1 and CDR2 from the germline V gene are MNHNS and SASEGT. The trim removed 4 bases at V and 2 bases at J, leaving 8 bases unmatched. The CDR3 totals 16 residues.

As DNA, the CDR3 is TGTGCCAGCAGCCTTATCCCAGGGGATGACTATGGCTACACCTTC. This gives the protein CASSLIPGDDYGYTF. This chain uses TRBV7-9 with TRBJ1-2; D perhaps matches TRBD1 (6 bases). The CDR3 has 15 residues. Germline V gives CDR1 SEHNR, CDR2 FQNEAQ (reference sequence). The ends were cut back, 5 bases at V and 3 bases at J, with 16 bases in the middle.

The chain is built from TRBV6-5 and TRBJ2-5; D tentatively reads TRBD1 or TRBD2 (5 bases each). Germline V gene sequence: CDR1 MNHEY, CDR2 SVGAGI. The CDR3 covers 12 residues. With 8 bases removed from V and 7 bases from J, the gap between germline ends came to 14 bases. The DNA of the CDR3 is TGTGCCAGCCAGGGTGACGGGGTGACCCAGTACTTC. The encoded protein is CASQGDGVTQYF.

This sequence joins TRBV14 and TRBJ2-3; perhaps D is TRBD1 or TRBD2 (5 bases each). Deletions cut 5 bases from V and 2 bases from J, with 17 bases between. The V gene's germline CDR1 is SGHDN and CDR2 FVKESK. CDR3 length: 16 residues. CDR3 sequence (DNA): TGTGCCAGCAGCTCCCAACCCGGGGCCTACACAGATACGCAGTATTTT. This translates into CASSSQPGAYTDTQYF.